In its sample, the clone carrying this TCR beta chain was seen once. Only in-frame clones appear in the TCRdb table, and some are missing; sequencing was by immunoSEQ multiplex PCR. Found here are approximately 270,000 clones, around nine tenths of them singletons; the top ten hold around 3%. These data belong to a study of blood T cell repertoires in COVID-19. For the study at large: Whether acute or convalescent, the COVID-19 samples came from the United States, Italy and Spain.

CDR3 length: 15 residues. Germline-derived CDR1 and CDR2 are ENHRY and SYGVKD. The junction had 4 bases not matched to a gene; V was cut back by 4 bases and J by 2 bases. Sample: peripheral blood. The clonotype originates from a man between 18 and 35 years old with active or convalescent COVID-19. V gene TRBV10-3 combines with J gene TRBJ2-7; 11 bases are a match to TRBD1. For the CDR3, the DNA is TGTGCCATCAGTGGACGGGACAGGGGGGCCTACGAGCAGTACTTC. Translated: CAISGRDRGAYEQYF.